The 7 T cell receptor beta chains presented below share a single source sample, sequenced in a study of blood T cell repertoires in COVID-19. Sequencing used immunoSEQ multiplex PCR; TCRdb keeps in-frame clones, though not all of them. The sample consists of some 140,000 clones, about four fifths of them appearing once. Material for sequencing was peripheral blood. These receptors all stem from an elderly woman with acute or convalescent COVID-19.

The CDR3 DNA sequence: TGTGCCACCAGCAGAGGGACAGAAGGTGAAGCTTTCTTT. It specifies CATSRGTEGEAFF. The chain links TRBV15 to TRBJ1-1; D is possibly TRBD1 (6 bases). The CDR3 is 13 residues long. The V gene lost 1 base and the J gene lost 7 bases, with 10 bases spanning the gap. Germline V gene sequence: CDR1 LNHNV, CDR2 YYDKDF (reference sequence).

This chain links TRBV7-9 with TRBJ2-3; 10 bases map to TRBD1. Germline-derived CDR1 and CDR2 are SEHNR and FQNEAQ (reference sequence). This CDR3 is built from 16 residues. V trimming: 5 bases; J trimming: 0 bases; junction bases outside the gene matches: 5. The CDR3 coding sequence is TGTGCCAGCAGCCTCGGGGACAGGGGAAGCACAGATACGCAGTATTTT. This codes for CASSLGDRGSTDTQYF.

The chain uses TRBV19 and TRBJ1-4; 8 nucleotides line up with TRBD1. V lost 9 bases, J lost 6 bases, and 9 bases stayed unmatched. The CDR3 runs 14 residues. Germline assignment: CDR1 LNHDA and CDR2 SQIVND (reference sequence). The CDR3 loop reads CASQRTTGDEKLFF. Written as DNA, the CDR3 is TGTGCCAGCCAACGTACGACAGGGGATGAAAAACTGTTTTTT.

This chain links TRBV24-1 with TRBJ1-2, with D uncertain. Trimming stripped 4 bases from V and 2 bases from J, with 13 bases between. Germline CDR1 and CDR2: KGHDR and SFDVKD. This CDR3 has 15 residues. DNA of the CDR3: TGTGCCACCAGTGACCGCATAAGGGAGAACTATGGCTACACCTTC. Encoded protein: CATSDRIRENYGYTF.

This clone showed up just a few times. The gene calls are TRBV7-2 and TRBJ1-5, with 8 bases lining up with TRBD1. There are 15 residues in the CDR3. Germline assignment: CDR1 SGHTA and CDR2 FQGNSA. V gave up 5 bases and J gave up 6 bases; unmatched junction bases: 9. The DNA of the CDR3 is TGTGCCAGCAGCCCGGAAAGCAGGGGGCTTCAGCCCCAGCATTTT. It translates to CASSPESRGLQPQHF.

This chain's CDR3 is CASSPTVPGNTIYF. The CDR3 nucleotides are TGTGCCAGCAGCCCGACAGTCCCTGGAAACACCATATATTTT. The gene calls are TRBV3-1 (or the pseudogene TRBV3-2) and TRBJ1-3; a weak D match, TRBD1 (5 bases). V was clipped by 4 bases and J by 2 bases, with 9 bases between them. This CDR3 spans 14 amino acids. CDR1 LGHDT and CDR2 YNNKEL come from the germline V gene (reference sequence).

The chain joins TRBV4-1 to TRBJ1-4; no clear D. V shed 4 bases and J shed 0 bases, with 9 bases lying between them. The CDR3 totals 15 residues. Looked up from germline, CDR1 is MGHRA and CDR2 is YSYEKL. The CDR3 DNA follows: TGCGCCAGCAGCCTTCTCTTAGCAACTAATGAAAAACTGTTTTTT. Amino acid sequence: CASSLLLATNEKLFF.